This T cell receptor (beta chain) is from a study of OX40 agonist ivuxolimab in advanced cancers. Enrollment shut out patients with autoimmune disease history or systemic immunosuppression. Only in-frame clones appear in the TCRdb table, and some are missing; sequencing was by immunoSEQ multiplex PCR. The profile shows 80,000 to 100,000 clones, roughly 87% of them singletons. This clone was seen only a few times. Germline V gene sequence: CDR1 DFQATT, CDR2 SNEGSKA (reference sequence). V lost 1 base to trimming and J lost 5 bases, with 5 bases between them. CDR3 length: 11 residues. The starting material was CD4+ or CD8+ T cells sorted from blood, obtained in a trial of the OX40 agonist ivuxolimab. This TCR derives from an adult with an advanced solid tumor such as melanoma, head and neck, liver or kidney cancer. V usage is TRBV20-1 and J usage is TRBJ2-5; D not certain. The CDR3 coding sequence is TGCAGTGCTAGAGTGTCGGAGACCCAGTACTTC. Translation gives CSARVSETQYF.